Below, 24 T cell receptor beta chains from the same sample are listed, as sequenced in a study of blood T cell repertoires in COVID-19. Only in-frame clones appear in the TCRdb table, and some are missing; sequencing was by immunoSEQ multiplex PCR. In the table there are roughly 10,000 clones, roughly 90% of which are singletons. The sequencing sample was made of peripheral blood. These receptors all stem from a human donor in a cohort sampled during active COVID-19.

This rearrangement joins TRBV5-6 to TRBJ2-1, with D tentatively TRBD2 (6 bases). Trimming took off 4 bases at V and 2 bases at J, with 13 bases between the two ends. The CDR3 totals 15 residues. The germline V gene encodes CDR1 SGHDT and CDR2 YYEEEE. This CDR3 reads CASSPAGRPYNEQFF. The CDR3 DNA follows: TGTGCCAGCAGCCCTGCCGGGAGACCCTACAATGAGCAGTTCTTC. Drawing the rest from reference TRBV5-6 and TRBJ2-1, the complete variable domain is DAGVTQSPTHLIKTRGQQVTLRCSPKSGHDTVSWYQQALGQGPQFIFQYYEEEERQRGNFPDRFSGHQFPNYSSELNVNALLLGDSALYLCASSPAGRPYNEQFFGPGTRLTVL.

The gene calls are TRBV4-1 and TRBJ2-3; TRBD2 might be the D (6 bases). The V end lost 0 bases, the J end lost 10 bases, and 14 bases lay between the germline ends. The CDR3 is made up of 14 amino acids. CDR1 and CDR2 (germline): MGHRA, YSYEKL. CDR3 loop: CASSQDPGLASQYF. The CDR3 region has the DNA TGCGCCAGCAGCCAAGATCCAGGGCTAGCGTCGCAGTATTTT.

This rearrangement joins TRBV25-1 to TRBJ1-2; D may be TRBD1 (6 bases). The germline CDR1 and CDR2 sequences are MGHDK and SYGVNS. The V end was cut by 3 bases, the J end by 4 bases, with 15 bases between. The CDR3 extends over 15 amino acids. The CDR3 sequence is CASSDDLGHSYGYTF. The CDR3 region has the DNA TGTGCCAGCAGTGACGACCTGGGACACAGCTATGGCTACACCTTC.

This sequence joins TRBV27 and TRBJ1-5; D gene ambiguous. V dropped 6 bases and J dropped 4 bases, with 16 bases sitting between them. From germline, CDR1 is MNHEY and CDR2 SMNVEV (reference sequence). This CDR3 is built from 15 residues. CDR3 residues: CASSQRTGGNQPQHF. CDR3 DNA sequence: TGTGCCAGCAGCCAGAGGACCGGAGGGAATCAGCCCCAGCATTTT.

CDR3: CASSLAGSQGPGEAFF. The CDR3, as DNA: TGCGCCAGCAGCTTGGCCGGCTCCCAGGGCCCTGGTGAAGCTTTCTTT. The chain has TRBV5-1 and TRBJ1-1; D perhaps matches TRBD1 (5 bases). V gave up 0 bases and J gave up 7 bases, with 19 bases separating them. Germline V gives CDR1 SGHRS, CDR2 YFSETQ. This CDR3 is 16 amino acids long.

The rearrangement links TRBV2 to TRBJ2-7, with D possibly matching TRBD1 (6 bases). The CDR3 sequence is 14 residues long. Germline CDR1 and CDR2: SNHLY and FYNNEI. The V end lost 5 bases, the J end lost 2 bases, and 13 bases lay between the germline ends. The CDR3: CASSIRDTTYEQYF. CDR3 DNA sequence: TGTGCCAGCAGTATCCGGGACACTACCTACGAGCAGTACTTC.

This clone was counted once. The chain combines TRBV4-3 with TRBJ2-2; possibly TRBD1 for D (5 bases). Germline assignment: CDR1 LGHNA and CDR2 YSLEER. CDR3 length: 14 amino acids. V was cut by 3 bases and J by 2 bases, with 7 bases left in between. CDR3 region: CASSHGHNTGELFF. CDR3 nucleotide sequence: TGCGCCAGCAGCCACGGACATAACACCGGGGAGCTGTTTTTT.

The chain recombines TRBV7-8 with TRBJ1-2, with D unresolved. Deletions cut 2 bases from V and 7 bases from J, with 11 bases between. The CDR3 is made up of 13 amino acids. CDR1 and CDR2 (germline): SGHVS, FQNEAQ. CDR3 loop: CASSLQQNGGYTF. The CDR3, as DNA: TGTGCCAGCAGCTTACAACAGAACGGTGGCTACACCTTC. The full variable domain, in which reference TRBV7-8 and TRBJ1-2 provide the parts outside the CDR3, is GAGVSQSPRYKVAKRGQDVALRCDPISGHVSLFWYQQALGQGPEFLTYFQNEAQLDKSGLPSDRFFAERPEGSVSTLKIQRTQQEDSAVYLCASSLQQNGGYTFGSGTRLTVV.

The chain couples TRBV14 to TRBJ2-2, with 10 nucleotides matching TRBD1. The CDR3 contains 16 residues. V lost 3 bases and J lost 9; bases outside the gene matches: 10. Germline loops: CDR1 SGHDN, CDR2 FVKESK. CDR3 nucleotides: TGTGCCAGCAGCCACCGGGCGGGACAGGGGACCAGGGAGCTGTTTTTT. Protein: CASSHRAGQGTRELFF.

The chain couples TRBV6-5 to TRBJ2-5, with 9 nucleotides matching TRBD2. The germline V gene encodes CDR1 MNHEY and CDR2 SVGAGI. CDR3 length: 15 amino acids. The junction had 11 bases not matched to a gene; V was cut back by 4 bases and J by 8 bases. CDR3 sequence reads: CASSSLGAGGQTQYF. The CDR3 bases are TGTGCCAGCAGTTCCCTAGGAGCGGGGGGTCAAACCCAGTACTTC.

The rearrangement links TRBV21-1 to TRBJ1-2; the D call TRBD1 from the table was never checked on the DNA. TRBV21-1 has pseudogene status. The CDR3 totals 15 residues. Written as DNA, the CDR3 is TGTGCCAGCAGCAGACCGGGACAGGGACCCTATGGCTACACCTTC. Translating it yields CASSRPGQGPYGYTF.

This chain uses TRBV7-2 with TRBJ2-7; a weak D match, TRBD1 (5 bases). Trimming shortened V by 4 bases and J by 1 base, and 11 bases separated the two germline ends. The CDR3 is 14 residues long. The germline gives CDR1 SGHTA, CDR2 FQGNSA. CDR3 nucleotides: TGTGCCAGCAGCTACGACAGCGTTTCCTACGAGCAGTACTTC. This translates into CASSYDSVSYEQYF.

The gene calls are TRBV6-2 or TRBV6-3 and TRBJ1-1; D is uncertain. The germline V gene has CDR1 MNHEY and CDR2 SVGEGT. This CDR3 comprises 12 residues. Trimming stripped 0 bases from V and 8 bases from J, with 7 bases between. CDR3 loop: CASSYSSPEAFF. CDR3 coding DNA: TGTGCCAGCAGTTACTCGAGTCCCGAAGCTTTCTTT.

DNA of the CDR3: TGTGCCACCAGTGATCCTCGCAAACCCTCGACAGGCTACAATGAGCAGTTCTTC. The encoded protein is CATSDPRKPSTGYNEQFF. The V call is TRBV24-1, the J call TRBJ2-1; D is perhaps TRBD1 (6 bases). In germline, CDR1 is KGHDR, CDR2 SFDVKD. This CDR3 has 18 residues. V dropped 3 bases and J dropped 3 bases, with 20 bases sitting between them.

This clone was recorded once. V usage is TRBV6-5 and J usage is TRBJ1-6, with D possibly being TRBD1 (6 bases). Looked up from germline, CDR1 is MNHEY and CDR2 is SVGAGI. The length of the CDR3 is 15 residues. V was cut by 2 bases and J by 2 bases, with 7 bases left in between. The CDR3 sequence is CASSYTGPYNSPLHF. The CDR3 coding sequence is TGTGCCAGCAGTTACACAGGGCCCTATAATTCACCCCTCCACTTT.

CDR3 in amino acids: CASSYRQGVEAFF. As DNA, the CDR3 is TGTGCCAGCAGTTACCGACAGGGGGTTGAAGCTTTCTTT. The rearrangement links TRBV6-5 to TRBJ1-1, with 9 bases identical to TRBD1. The germline V gene has CDR1 MNHEY and CDR2 SVGAGI. J lost 7 bases, V lost 2 bases, and 2 bases had no gene match. The CDR3 is 13 residues long.

J is TRBJ2-1 and V is TRBV6-2 or TRBV6-3; TRBD1 might be the D (6 bases). Trimming left V 0 bases short and J 2 bases short, with 11 bases between. Per germline, CDR1 MNHEY and CDR2 SVGEGT. The CDR3 contains 16 residues. CDR3 in amino acids: CASSYSGALAYNEQFF. CDR3 coding DNA: TGTGCCAGCAGTTACTCGGGGGCTCTTGCCTACAATGAGCAGTTCTTC.

V is TRBV3-1 (or the pseudogene TRBV3-2) and J is TRBJ1-4; TRBD1 matches 7 bases. With V trimmed by 0 bases and J by 8 bases, 12 bases remained unmatched. Germline V gene data show CDR1 as LGHDT and CDR2 as YNNKEL (reference sequence). There are 17 residues in the CDR3. The CDR3 bases are TGTGCCAGCAGCCAAGATCGGGGAAGGGGGCATCTAGAAAAACTGTTTTTT. This codes for CASSQDRGRGHLEKLFF.

This rearrangement joins TRBV5-1 to TRBJ1-5; 8 positions match TRBD1. V was pared by 4 bases and J by 4 bases, with 7 bases of the junction left unmatched. This CDR3 region has 15 residues. The germline CDR1 and CDR2 sequences are SGHRS and YFSETQ. The CDR3 protein is CASSPGQVVNQPQHF. The CDR3 coding sequence is TGCGCCAGCAGCCCGGGACAGGTAGTAAATCAGCCCCAGCATTTT.

The CDR3 sequence: CASSQDRTQGYF. CDR3 bases: TGTGCCAGCAGCCAAGATCGAACACAGGGTTACTTC. The chain joins TRBV3-1 (or the pseudogene TRBV3-2) to TRBJ2-5; the D gene is possibly TRBD1 (6 bases). This CDR3 has 12 residues. V lost 0 bases to trimming and J lost 14 bases, with 13 bases between them. Germline CDR1 and CDR2: LGHDT and YNNKEL (reference sequence).

The genes are TRBV6-5 and TRBJ2-1; a possible D gene is TRBD1 (5 bases). The CDR3 runs to 11 residues. The germline V gene encodes CDR1 MNHEY and CDR2 SVGAGI. V lost 3 bases, J lost 9 bases, and 6 bases lay in between. CDR3: CASSYGAEQFF. In nucleotides, the CDR3 is TGTGCCAGCAGTTATGGGGCTGAGCAGTTCTTC.

V is TRBV9 and J is TRBJ2-5, with D possibly being TRBD2 (6 bases). The V end was cut by 0 bases, the J end by 4 bases, with 7 bases between. The germline V gene has CDR1 SGDLS and CDR2 YYNGEE. This CDR3 has 13 amino acids. The CDR3 coding sequence is TGTGCCAGCAGCGTAGGCGGGACAGAGACCCAGTACTTC. It is translated as CASSVGGTETQYF. Using reference TRBV9 and TRBJ2-5 for the parts outside the CDR3, the full variable domain is DSGVTQTPKHLITATGQRVTLRCSPRSGDLSVYWYQQSLDQGLQFLIQYYNGEERAKGNILERFSAQQFPDLHSELNLSSLELGDSALYFCASSVGGTETQYFGPGTRLLVL.

V and J are TRBV6-6 and TRBJ1-2; 7 nucleotides agree with TRBD1. CDR1 is MNHNY, CDR2 SVGAGI, per germline (reference sequence). The V segment lost 5 bases and the J segment 0 bases; nucleotides outside the gene matches: 15. The CDR3 extends over 18 amino acids. The CDR3 here is CASSRFPGQLEANYGYTF. The CDR3 bases are TGTGCCAGCAGTCGTTTCCCGGGACAGCTTGAGGCTAACTATGGCTACACCTTC.

V and J are TRBV6-5 and TRBJ1-1, with D perhaps matching TRBD1 (6 bases). Trimming pared 10 bases from V and 4 bases from J, leaving 22 bases between. The germline V gene encodes CDR1 MNHEY and CDR2 SVGAGI. The CDR3 is 15 amino acids. Here the CDR3 reads CAICPAGGAVTEAFF. The CDR3 nucleotides are TGTGCCATTTGCCCCGCCGGGGGGGCGGTCACTGAAGCTTTCTTT.